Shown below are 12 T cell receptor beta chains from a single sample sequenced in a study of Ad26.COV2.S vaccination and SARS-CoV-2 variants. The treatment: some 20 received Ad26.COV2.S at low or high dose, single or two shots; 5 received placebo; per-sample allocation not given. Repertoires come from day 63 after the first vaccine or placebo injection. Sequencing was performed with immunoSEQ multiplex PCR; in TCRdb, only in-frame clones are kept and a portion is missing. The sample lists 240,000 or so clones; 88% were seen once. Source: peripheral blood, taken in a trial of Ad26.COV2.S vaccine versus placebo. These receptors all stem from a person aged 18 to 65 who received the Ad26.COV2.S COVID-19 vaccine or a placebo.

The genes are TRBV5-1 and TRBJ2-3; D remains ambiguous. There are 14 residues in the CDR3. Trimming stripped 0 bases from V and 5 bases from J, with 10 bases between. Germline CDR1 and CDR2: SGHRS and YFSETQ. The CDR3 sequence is CASSLGRSGDTQYF. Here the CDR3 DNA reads TGCGCCAGCAGCTTGGGAAGATCTGGAGATACGCAGTATTTT.

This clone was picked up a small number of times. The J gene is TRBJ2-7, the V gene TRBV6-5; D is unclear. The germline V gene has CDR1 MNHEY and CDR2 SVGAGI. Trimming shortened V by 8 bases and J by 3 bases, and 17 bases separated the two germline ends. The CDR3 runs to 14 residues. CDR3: CASGIRDSYYEQYF. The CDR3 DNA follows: TGTGCCAGCGGGATAAGGGATTCCTACTACGAGCAGTACTTC.

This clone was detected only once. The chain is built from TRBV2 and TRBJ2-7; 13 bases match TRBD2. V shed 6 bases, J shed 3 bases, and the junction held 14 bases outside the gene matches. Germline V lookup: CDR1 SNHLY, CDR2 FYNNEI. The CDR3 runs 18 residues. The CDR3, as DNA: TGTGCCAGCAGGGCCGGGACAGGGCGGACTAGCGGGAGCTACGAGCAGTACTTC. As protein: CASRAGTGRTSGSYEQYF. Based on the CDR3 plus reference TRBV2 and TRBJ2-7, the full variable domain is EPEVTQTPSHQVTQMGQEVILRCVPISNHLYFYWYRQILGQKVEFLVSFYNNEISEKSEIFDDQFSVERPDGSNFTLKIRSTKLEDSAMYFCASRAGTGRTSGSYEQYFGPGTRLTVT.

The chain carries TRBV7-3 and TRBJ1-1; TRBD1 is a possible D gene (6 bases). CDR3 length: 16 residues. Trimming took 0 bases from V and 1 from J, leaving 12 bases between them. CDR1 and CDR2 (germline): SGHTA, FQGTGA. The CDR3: CASSLTVRTENTEAFF. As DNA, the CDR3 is TGTGCCAGCAGCTTAACTGTACGGACAGAGAACACTGAAGCTTTCTTT. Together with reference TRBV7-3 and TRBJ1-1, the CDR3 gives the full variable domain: GAGVSQTPSNKVTEKGKYVELRCDPISGHTALYWYRQSLGQGPEFLIYFQGTGAADDSGLPNDRFFAVRPEGSVSTLKIQRTERGDSAVYLCASSLTVRTENTEAFFGQGTRLTVV.

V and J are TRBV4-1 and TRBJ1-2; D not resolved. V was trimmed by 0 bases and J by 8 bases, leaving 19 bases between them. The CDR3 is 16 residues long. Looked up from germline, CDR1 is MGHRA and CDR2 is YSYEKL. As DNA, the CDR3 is TGCGCCAGCAGCCAAGAAGGCCCCCTAAGGCGTTTAGGCTACACCTTC. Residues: CASSQEGPLRRLGYTF.

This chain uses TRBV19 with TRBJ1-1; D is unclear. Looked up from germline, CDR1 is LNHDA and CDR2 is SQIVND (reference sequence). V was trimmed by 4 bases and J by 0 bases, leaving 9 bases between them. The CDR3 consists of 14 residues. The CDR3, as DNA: TGTGCCAGTAGTAAGGACGTCATGAACACTGAAGCTTTCTTT. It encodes CASSKDVMNTEAFF.

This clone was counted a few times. The CDR3 spells CASTLNTGSYEKLFF. In DNA form, the CDR3 reads TGTGCCAGCACTCTGAACACGGGGAGTTACGAAAAACTGTTTTTT. The V and J genes are TRBV2 and TRBJ1-4; no reliable D call. V lost 7 bases and J lost 8, with 20 bases in between. CDR1 is SNHLY and CDR2 is FYNNEI in the germline V gene. This CDR3 region has 15 residues.

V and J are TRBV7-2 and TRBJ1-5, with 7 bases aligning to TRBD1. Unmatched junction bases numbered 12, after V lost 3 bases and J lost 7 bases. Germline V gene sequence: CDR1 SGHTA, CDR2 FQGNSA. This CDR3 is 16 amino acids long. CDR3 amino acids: CASSFDRAGVGQPQHF. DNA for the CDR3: TGTGCCAGCAGCTTTGACAGGGCAGGAGTAGGGCAGCCCCAGCATTTT.

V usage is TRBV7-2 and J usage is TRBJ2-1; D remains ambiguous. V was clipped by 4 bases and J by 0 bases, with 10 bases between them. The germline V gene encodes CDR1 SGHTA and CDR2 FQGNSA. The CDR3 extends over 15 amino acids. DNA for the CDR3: TGTGCCAGCAGCTCGGCGGCGAGCTCCTACAATGAGCAGTTCTTC. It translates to CASSSAASSYNEQFF.

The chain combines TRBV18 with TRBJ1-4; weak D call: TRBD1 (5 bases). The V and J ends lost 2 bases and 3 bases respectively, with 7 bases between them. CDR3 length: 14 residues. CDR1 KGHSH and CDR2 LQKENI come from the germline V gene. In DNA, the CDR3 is TGTGCCAGCTCACCAGGCAGGGCTAATGAAAAACTGTTTTTT. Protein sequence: CASSPGRANEKLFF. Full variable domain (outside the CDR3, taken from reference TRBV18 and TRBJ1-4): NAGVMQNPRHLVRRRGQEARLRCSPMKGHSHVYWYRQLPEEGLKFMVYLQKENIIDESGMPKERFSAEFPKEGPSILRIQQVVRGDSAAYFCASSPGRANEKLFFGSGTQLSVL.

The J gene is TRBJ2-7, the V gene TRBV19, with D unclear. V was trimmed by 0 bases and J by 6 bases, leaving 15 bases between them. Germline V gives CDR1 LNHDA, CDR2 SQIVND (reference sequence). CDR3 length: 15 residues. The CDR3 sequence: CASSIDVSPGGEQYF. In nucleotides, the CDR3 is TGTGCCAGTAGTATAGATGTTAGCCCCGGTGGCGAGCAGTACTTC.

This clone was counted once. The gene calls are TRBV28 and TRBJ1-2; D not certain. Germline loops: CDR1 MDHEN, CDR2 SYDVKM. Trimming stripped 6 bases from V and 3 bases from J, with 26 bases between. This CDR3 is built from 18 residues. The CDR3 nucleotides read TGTGCCAGCAGCCCCCTGGGTGGGTTGACCTTTAGAGACTATGGCTACACCTTC. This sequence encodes CASSPLGGLTFRDYGYTF.